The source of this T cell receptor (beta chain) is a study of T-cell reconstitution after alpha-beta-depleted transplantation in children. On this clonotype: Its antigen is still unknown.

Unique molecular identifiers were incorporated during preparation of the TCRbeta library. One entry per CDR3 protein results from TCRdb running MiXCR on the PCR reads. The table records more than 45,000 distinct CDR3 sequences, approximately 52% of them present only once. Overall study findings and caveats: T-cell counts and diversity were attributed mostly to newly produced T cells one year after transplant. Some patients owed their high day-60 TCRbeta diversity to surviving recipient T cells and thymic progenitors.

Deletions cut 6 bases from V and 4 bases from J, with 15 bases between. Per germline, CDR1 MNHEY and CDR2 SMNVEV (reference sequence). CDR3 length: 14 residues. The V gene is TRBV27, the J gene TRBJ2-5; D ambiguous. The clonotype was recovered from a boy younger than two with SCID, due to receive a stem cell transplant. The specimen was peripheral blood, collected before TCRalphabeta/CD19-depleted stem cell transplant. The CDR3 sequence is CASSPVDRPETQYF. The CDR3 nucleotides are TGTGCCAGCAGCCCCGTGGACCGCCCAGAGACCCAGTACTTC.